The sequence of this T cell receptor beta chain was determined in a study of beta chain features in type 1 diabetes (dated by TCRdb to 2017 to 2018). Context from the whole study: Mean age, gender distribution, total cell number and subset yield did not differ between patients and healthy donors. A total of over 95,000,000 sorted cells were examined across all samples, and RNA yield correlated strongly with the number of cells per subset. Whereas all 30 or so donors provided naive and central memory subsets, regulatory and stem cell-like memory subsets were isolated from just 8 patients and roughly eight healthy donors. The study compared the TCRB repertoires of sorted circulating CD4+ T cell subsets in recently diagnosed type 1 diabetes patients with those in matched healthy donors.

Study-wide conclusions, independent of this receptor: A moderate but significant shortening of TCRB CDR3 length was observed in type 1 diabetes patients in all four CD4+ subsets. Because small numbers of individuals were included in the HLA sub-analyses, any influence of HLA type on TCRB rearrangement was left unresolved. At VDJ recombination sites, type 1 diabetes patients had fewer insertions and more deleted nucleotides, which implies abnormalities in thymic rearrangement. Naive, central memory and regulatory TCRB repertoires appeared more similar among patients than among healthy donors. PCR may preferentially amplify shorter templates, but because patient and control samples were amplified and corrected together, any resulting skew would affect both groups equally. Sequencing cDNA rather than genomic DNA could over-represent highly expressing activated cells, although activation and CD3 levels did not differ between groups.

Details on this clone: Its specific antigen is unknown. There are no base qualities to consult, and no much larger clone falls within one base.

The entire amount of isolated RNA was reverse transcribed using the High Capacity cDNA Reverse Transcription Kit, so the sequenced TCRB transcripts were expressed ones. Deep immunoSEQ sequencing was applied to naive, central memory and regulatory T cell samples, giving an average of about 3.4 million total reads per sample. After sorted cells were lysed in RLT buffer, RNA was extracted with DNase-treated RNeasy Micro or Mini kits, with the choice depending on cell number. To prevent cross-contamination, every cell subset was processed on its own, while patient and healthy donor samples were processed together. TCRB sequences were amplified from cDNA with the immunoSEQ multiplex PCR, producing 87-bp fragments spanning the CDR3 region. Sequencing of the amplicons was done on the Illumina HiSeq platform. As for the authors' bioinformatics: Synthetic template baselines were used to correct PCR bias computationally, reads within Hamming distance 2 were collapsed together, and singletons that could not be merged were discarded. Reads were aligned to IMGT to assign V, D and J genes, CDR3 length, and insertions or deletions at six rearrangement sites. Within each subset, clonotype counts were normalized to sorted cell number, and only after that were true diversity and Gini coefficients computed with the tcR R package. The overlap coefficient, calculated on TCRB nucleotide sequences, was used to quantify repertoire sharing. TCRdb stores this immuneACCESS table with in-frame sequences only. Part of the clones is absent; in the studies checked, under half of the shortfall reflects unresolved V genes, and no reason is known for the rest. The V and J calls and the clone size are those of that table, but D and trimming were determined from the DNA. This sample has about 150,000 clones in its table, and 48% of those were observed once. The ten most abundant clones make up 0.35% to 0.45% of the sample.

A single peripheral blood draw of around 120 mL on average was collected from each donor into heparinised tubes. A BD FACSAria II and a panel including CD45RO, CCR7, CD25, CD127, CD95 and CD27 were used to sort naive, central memory, regulatory and stem cell-like memory CD4+ T cells. A purity above 98% was achieved for all sorted populations. PBMCs were isolated immediately by Lymphoprep density gradient centrifugation and stained directly without culture. So that batch effects would be minimized, each experiment stained and sorted samples in pairs, pairing one healthy donor with one patient. This TCR came from a man aged 18-30 years in good health. The sequenced material came from Tregs from blood. The meaning of the sample's cell subset or site label: regulatory CD4+ T cells.

The CDR3 region reads CASRRTGPSTDTQYF. In nucleotides, the sequence is TGCGCCAGCAGACGGACAGGCCCTAGCACAGATACGCAGTATTTT. Rearrangement joined TRBV5-1 to TRBJ2-3, and 7 bases in between align with TRBD1. V is trimmed back by 5 bases and J by 0 bases, and the junction contains 6 bases that no gene match accounts for. The CDR3 holds 15 amino acids from the cysteine to the phenylalanine. The CDR3 DNA has 45 bases and is translated from base 1. In the germline V gene, CDR1 corresponds to SGHRS and CDR2 to YFSETQ.